This TCR beta chain emerged from a study of blood T cell repertoires in COVID-19. Only in-frame clones appear in the TCRdb table, and some are missing; sequencing was by immunoSEQ multiplex PCR. The sample carries 65,000 to 95,000 clones, 70% to 90% recorded once. CDR1 and CDR2 from the germline V gene are SQVTM and ANQGSEA. V gave up 3 bases and J gave up 1 base, with 3 bases separating them. The length of the CDR3 is 11 residues. Sequences were obtained from peripheral blood. The source of this sequence is a man in his sixties or seventies with active or convalescent COVID-19. The chain couples TRBV29-1 to TRBJ1-1; D remains unclear. The CDR3 sequence: CSVDRNTEAFF. The CDR3 nucleotides are TGCAGCGTTGATCGGAACACTGAAGCTTTCTTT.